This TCR beta chain is drawn from a study of OX40 agonist ivuxolimab in advanced cancers. Whole-study context: Of the patients, three showed partial responses, one with hepatocellular carcinoma and two with cutaneous melanoma.

The ends were cut back, 2 bases at V and 5 bases at J, with 18 bases in the middle. Germline CDR1 and CDR2: SEHNR and FQNEAQ (reference sequence). CDR3 length: 16 amino acids. Sequencing was performed with immunoSEQ multiplex PCR; in TCRdb, only in-frame clones are kept and a portion is missing. The sample has roughly 93,000 clones; more than 80% are singletons. A word on this clone: The antigen is not known.

Study outcomes and limitations: More expanded clones were seen, on average, in CD8+ T cells than in CD4+.

This clonotype was sampled from an adult with an advanced solid tumor such as melanoma, head and neck, liver or kidney cancer. The rearrangement links TRBV7-9 to TRBJ2-5, with D perhaps TRBD2 (8 bases). The specimen was CD4+ or CD8+ T cells sorted from blood, collected in a trial of the OX40 agonist ivuxolimab. CDR3 loop: CASSLQPGGTRETQYF. DNA of the CDR3: TGTGCCAGCAGCTTACAGCCAGGGGGGACTAGGGAGACCCAGTACTTC.